These 31 T cell receptor beta chains came from one sample sequenced in a study of T cell responses to AZD1222 COVID-19 vaccine. Sequenced by immunoSEQ multiplex PCR; TCRdb stores in-frame clones only, minus some. The sample includes about 140,000 clones, approximately 92% seen only once; the top ten take roughly 5%. Sequencing used peripheral blood, obtained on day 0 of AZD1222 vaccination. The receptors shown here come from an adult in good health.

The chain employs TRBV7-2 and TRBJ1-1; D is ambiguous. Germline CDR1 and CDR2: SGHTA and FQGNSA. Deletions cut 4 bases from V and 7 bases from J, with 16 bases between. The CDR3 is 14 residues long. CDR3 loop: CASSSPGNADEAFF. The CDR3 DNA follows: TGTGCCAGCAGCTCACCCGGGAATGCCGATGAAGCTTTCTTT.

This clone was found a few times. V gene TRBV6-5 combines with J gene TRBJ1-6; D ambiguous. Trimming pared 0 bases from V and 7 bases from J, leaving 10 bases between. Per the germline V gene, CDR1 is MNHEY and CDR2 is SVGAGI. This CDR3 is 15 amino acids long. As DNA, the CDR3 is TGTGCCAGCAGTTACTCTGTGTATGTGAATTCACCCCTCCACTTT. This sequence encodes CASSYSVYVNSPLHF.

The chain uses TRBV6-5 and TRBJ1-2, with a weak D call TRBD1 (6 bases). The CDR3 is 13 amino acids. V was clipped by 0 bases and J by 9 bases, with 11 bases between them. In germline, CDR1 is MNHEY, CDR2 SVGAGI. The CDR3 DNA reads TGTGCCAGCAGTTACTCTGGACAGCCCCGCTACACCTTC. Amino acid sequence: CASSYSGQPRYTF.

The chain couples TRBV3-1 (or the pseudogene TRBV3-2) to TRBJ2-2, with TRBD2 matching 10 bases. The CDR3 has 19 residues. V trimming: 1 base; J trimming: 2 bases; junction bases outside the gene matches: 10. Germline loops: CDR1 LGHDT, CDR2 YNNKEL (reference sequence). CDR3 nucleotides: TGTGCCAGCAGCCAAGTCAGGGGTAGCGGGAGGTTTAACACCGGGGAGCTGTTTTTT. Protein sequence: CASSQVRGSGRFNTGELFF.

The chain couples TRBV24-1 to TRBJ1-5; D gene ambiguous. The ends were cut back, 3 bases at V and 0 bases at J, with 5 bases in the middle. Germline V gene data show CDR1 as KGHDR and CDR2 as SFDVKD. The CDR3 totals 14 residues. The CDR3 loop is CATSDADSNQPQHF. CDR3 coding DNA: TGTGCCACCAGTGATGCGGATAGCAATCAGCCCCAGCATTTT.

This clone was counted a single time. The rearrangement uses TRBV5-1 and TRBJ1-1; weak D call: TRBD1 (5 bases). Trimming cost V 5 bases and J 0 bases, with 17 bases left between them. CDR1 and CDR2 from the germline V gene are SGHRS and YFSETQ. CDR3 size: 16 residues. The DNA for the CDR3 is TGCGCCAGCAGAACGAACACAGGAGCTATGAACACTGAAGCTTTCTTT. Translated, it gives CASRTNTGAMNTEAFF.

The rearrangement joins TRBV7-9 to TRBJ1-4; 7 positions match TRBD1. J lost 8 bases, V lost 2 bases, and 5 bases had no gene match. This CDR3 has 14 amino acids. Germline V CDR1 and CDR2: SEHNR, FQNEAQ (reference sequence). CDR3 sequence: CASSLRQGEEKLFF. The CDR3 bases are TGTGCCAGCAGCTTAAGGCAGGGGGAGGAAAAACTGTTTTTT.

This sequence joins TRBV11-2 and TRBJ1-6; no firm D call. The CDR3 length is 14 residues. Trimming removed 3 bases at V and 5 bases at J, with 8 bases between. Germline V CDR1 and CDR2: SGHAT, FQNNGV. CDR3 nucleotides: TGTGCCAGCAGCTTCGGGCGCGATAATTCACCCCTCCACTTT. It encodes CASSFGRDNSPLHF. Drawing the rest from reference TRBV11-2 and TRBJ1-6, the complete variable domain is EAGVAQSPRYKIIEKRQSVAFWCNPISGHATLYWYQQILGQGPKLLIQFQNNGVVDDSQLPKDRFSAERLKGVDSTLKIQPAKLEDSAVYLCASSFGRDNSPLHFGNGTRLTVT.

CDR3 residues: CASSQGQGAGNTIYF. CDR3 coding DNA: TGTGCCAGCAGCCAAGGGCAGGGGGCTGGAAACACCATATATTTT. The chain uses TRBV14 and TRBJ1-3, with 7 bases matching TRBD1. There are 15 residues in the CDR3. V shed 1 base, J shed 2 bases, and the junction held 2 bases outside the gene matches. Germline V gene sequence: CDR1 SGHDN, CDR2 FVKESK. The variable domain in full, completed from reference TRBV14 and TRBJ1-3, reads EAGVTQFPSHSVIEKGQTVTLRCDPISGHDNLYWYRRVMGKEIKFLLHFVKESKQDESGMPNNRFLAERTGGTYSTLKVQPAELEDSGVYFCASSQGQGAGNTIYFGEGSWLTVV.

The chain recombines TRBV10-1 with TRBJ2-1; 10 bases align to TRBD1. The V and J ends lost 5 bases and 10 bases, in that order; junction bases with no gene match: 14. This CDR3 spans 16 amino acids. CDR1 WNHNN and CDR2 SYGVQD come from the germline V gene (reference sequence). In DNA form, the CDR3 reads TGCGCCAGCAGTAGCTTCCGGGACAGGGGCGGTGAAGAGCAGTTCTTC. Protein: CASSSFRDRGGEEQFF.

This clone was seen a few times. This chain uses TRBV3-1 (or the pseudogene TRBV3-2) with TRBJ1-6; 10 nucleotides agree with TRBD1. The CDR3 is made up of 18 amino acids. The V and J ends lost 0 bases and 5 bases, in that order; junction bases with no gene match: 7. Per germline, CDR1 LGHDT and CDR2 YNNKEL (reference sequence). The CDR3, as DNA: TGTGCCAGCAGCCAAGATTGGCGACAGGGGGCGGATAATTCACCCCTCCACTTT. Translation gives CASSQDWRQGADNSPLHF.

As for this clone: The sample has other DNA sequences that encode this CDR3 too. The J gene is TRBJ1-2, the V gene TRBV11-2, with 8 bases lining up with TRBD1. This CDR3 spans 15 amino acids. Losses at the gene ends were 4 bases for V and 6 bases for J; bases not matched to a gene: 10. From germline, CDR1 is SGHAT and CDR2 FQNNGV. The CDR3: CASSSLRTGINGYTF. As DNA, the CDR3 is TGTGCCAGCAGCTCTTTAAGGACAGGGATAAATGGCTACACCTTC.

The gene calls are TRBV5-7 and TRBJ2-7; D is possibly TRBD1 or TRBD2 (5 bases each). TRBV5-7 is known as an ORF, though its function is uncertain. There are 16 residues in the CDR3. V lost 4 bases, J lost 3 bases, and 20 bases lay in between. Here the CDR3 reads CASSPLGDGPDYEQYF. For the CDR3, the DNA is TGTGCCAGCAGCCCACTAGGGGACGGGCCTGACTACGAGCAGTACTTC.

V gene TRBV10-3 combines with J gene TRBJ1-3; D is uncertain. The CDR3 extends over 13 amino acids. V was clipped by 2 bases and J by 3 bases, with 5 bases between them. Per germline, CDR1 ENHRY and CDR2 SYGVKD. The CDR3 region is CAISEGVGNTIYF. The CDR3 nucleotides read TGTGCCATCAGTGAGGGAGTTGGAAACACCATATATTTT.

The chain has TRBV28 and TRBJ1-5, with 8 bases that match TRBD1. CDR1 is MDHEN, CDR2 SYDVKM, per germline. This CDR3 region has 16 residues. The trim removed 6 bases at V and 4 bases at J, leaving 11 bases unmatched. The CDR3 is CASSNRQGLGNQPQHF. CDR3 nucleotides: TGTGCCAGCAGCAACAGACAGGGGCTGGGGAATCAGCCCCAGCATTTT. The whole variable domain, filled in from reference TRBV28 and TRBJ1-5, reads DVKVTQSSRYLVKRTGEKVFLECVQDMDHENMFWYRQDPGLGLRLIYFSYDVKMKEKGDIPEGYSVSREKKERFSLILESASTNQTSMYLCASSNRQGLGNQPQHFGDGTRLSIL.

V usage is TRBV6-4 and J usage is TRBJ1-1; TRBD1 agrees at 7 bases. V gave up 6 bases and J gave up 7 bases; unmatched junction bases: 11. This CDR3 is 14 amino acids long. CDR1 and CDR2 (germline): MRHNA, SNTAGT. This chain's CDR3 is CASRTGVQGGEAFF. The DNA for the CDR3 is TGTGCCAGCAGGACGGGTGTCCAGGGGGGTGAAGCTTTCTTT.

This clone came up a few times. V usage is TRBV28 and J usage is TRBJ1-5; D not certain. V lost 3 bases, J lost 4 bases, and 10 bases lay in between. Germline CDR1 and CDR2: MDHEN and SYDVKM. This CDR3 spans 14 amino acids. CDR3 DNA sequence: TGTGCCAGCAGTTTGGCAGGTACAAATCAGCCCCAGCATTTT. Translated: CASSLAGTNQPQHF.

V and J are TRBV7-9 and TRBJ1-5; 7 nucleotides agree with TRBD1. CDR3 length equals 14 residues. The J segment lost 3 bases and the V segment lost 4 bases, leaving 3 bases of the junction unmatched. Germline V CDR1 and CDR2: SEHNR, FQNEAQ (reference sequence). The CDR3, as DNA: TGTGCCAGCAGCTACGGGACAGTCAATCAGCCCCAGCATTTT. It translates to CASSYGTVNQPQHF.

This chain connects TRBV16 to TRBJ1-5, with D possibly being TRBD1 (5 bases). The V end was cut by 0 bases, the J end by 3 bases, with 9 bases between. Germline-derived CDR1 and CDR2 are KGHSY and FQNENV. There are 15 residues in the CDR3. CDR3 nucleotides: TGTGCCAGCAGCCAATCAGGACAAAACAATCAGCCCCAGCATTTT. This codes for CASSQSGQNNQPQHF.

The chain is built from TRBV27 and TRBJ1-5; D is uncertain. V was clipped by 2 bases and J by 7 bases, with 12 bases between them. In germline, CDR1 is MNHEY, CDR2 SMNVEV (reference sequence). The CDR3 has 14 amino acids. The CDR3 DNA sequence: TGTGCCAGCAGTTTAATGGCAGGTGGACAGCCCCAGCATTTT. Its translation: CASSLMAGGQPQHF.

A remark on this clone: One junction end disagrees with the germline gene, perhaps due to a read error. This rearrangement joins TRBV7-9 to TRBJ1-2; D may be TRBD1 (6 bases). Germline V gene data show CDR1 as SEHNR and CDR2 as FQNEAQ (reference sequence). The CDR3 contains 13 residues. The CDR3 coding sequence is TGTGCTAGCAGCCACGCGGACAGTCGCGGCTACACCTTC. Translated: CASSHADSRGYTF. Based on the CDR3 plus reference TRBV7-9 and TRBJ1-2, the full variable domain is DTGVSQNPRHKITKRGQNVTFRCDPISEHNRLYWYRQTLGQGPEFLTYFQNEAQLEKSRLLSDRFSAERPKGSFSTLEIQRTEQGDSAMYLCASSHADSRGYTFGSGTRLTVV.

Only one count was recorded for this clone. The chain joins TRBV5-8 to TRBJ2-7; D remains unclear. Germline CDR1 is SGHTS and CDR2 is YDEGEE. The germline V and J ends were trimmed by 2 bases and 6 bases, with 24 bases remaining between them. The CDR3 covers 17 residues. The CDR3: CASSFRQSGTRPREQYF. The CDR3 DNA sequence: TGTGCCAGCAGCTTCAGGCAATCGGGCACCCGGCCCCGCGAGCAGTACTTC. Combining the CDR3 with reference TRBV5-8 and TRBJ2-7 gives the whole variable domain EAGVTQSPTHLIKTRGQQATLRCSPISGHTSVYWYQQALGLGLQFLLWYDEGEERNRGNFPPRFSGRQFPNYSSELNVNALELEDSALYLCASSFRQSGTRPREQYFGPGTRLTVT.

The V and J genes are TRBV28 and TRBJ2-7, with D tentatively TRBD2 (6 bases). The germline CDR1 and CDR2 sequences are MDHEN and SYDVKM. Trimming removed 5 bases from V and 3 bases from J, with 14 bases in between. The CDR3 length is 14 residues. CDR3 nucleotides: TGTGCCAGCAGTAGGACGGGACTGGGCTACGAGCAGTACTTC. This gives the protein CASSRTGLGYEQYF.

The J gene is TRBJ2-1, the V gene TRBV27, with D perhaps assigned TRBD1 or TRBD2 (5 bases each). The germline V and J ends were trimmed by 4 bases and 6 bases, with 13 bases remaining between them. From germline, CDR1 is MNHEY and CDR2 SMNVEV (reference sequence). The CDR3 extends over 14 amino acids. The CDR3 nucleotides are TGTGCCAGCAGTTCGTCGGGGCAATTCAATGAGCAGTTCTTC. Its translation: CASSSSGQFNEQFF.

This clone was detected once. V is TRBV3-1 (or the pseudogene TRBV3-2) and J is TRBJ2-7, with 8 bases matching TRBD1. The CDR3 length is 12 residues. V trimming: 1 base; J trimming: 13 bases; junction bases outside the gene matches: 6. Germline V gives CDR1 LGHDT, CDR2 YNNKEL (reference sequence). For the CDR3, the DNA is TGTGCCAGCAGCCAAGCTGGGGACAGGAGTTACTTC. Protein product: CASSQAGDRSYF.

The genes are TRBV6-1 and TRBJ1-2, with D unclear. With 0 bases removed from V and 8 bases from J, the gap between germline ends came to 10 bases. The CDR3 sequence is 13 residues long. Germline values: CDR1 MNHNS, CDR2 SASEGT. The CDR3 region is CASSEADIVGYTF. DNA for the CDR3: TGTGCCAGCAGTGAAGCTGATATCGTGGGCTACACCTTC.

V and J are TRBV27 and TRBJ1-1, with a possible D match to TRBD1 (6 bases). Trimming took 3 bases from V and 5 from J, leaving 16 bases between them. CDR1 MNHEY and CDR2 SMNVEV come from the germline V gene (reference sequence). The length of the CDR3 is 15 residues. The chain's CDR3 is CASSFISRGGTEAFF. CDR3 nucleotide sequence: TGTGCCAGCAGTTTTATCTCCAGGGGTGGGACTGAAGCTTTCTTT.

V gene TRBV10-2 combines with J gene TRBJ2-2; D remains unclear. The germline V gene encodes CDR1 WSHSY and CDR2 SAAADI. Trimming removed 5 bases from V and 3 bases from J, with 4 bases in between. The CDR3 totals 12 residues. In DNA, the CDR3 is TGCGCCAGCAGTAAACACACCGGGGAGCTGTTTTTT. Encoded protein: CASSKHTGELFF.

Points on this clone: Other DNA sequences in the sample encode the same CDR3. The chain is built from TRBV27 and TRBJ1-2, with no clear D. Looked up from germline, CDR1 is MNHEY and CDR2 is SMNVEV (reference sequence). CDR3 length: 13 residues. V was trimmed by 3 bases and J by 2 bases, leaving 7 bases between them. The DNA for the CDR3 is TGTGCCAGCAGTTTTCGGGGAAACTATGGCTACACCTTC. As protein: CASSFRGNYGYTF.

This clone was observed a single time. CDR3 protein: CASSYSSPHQGEQYF. The CDR3, as DNA: TGTGCCAGCAGTTACTCTTCGCCACATCAGGGGGAGCAGTACTTC. V gene TRBV6-5 combines with J gene TRBJ2-7, with a tentative D call TRBD1 (6 bases). This CDR3 has 15 amino acids. Trimming took off 0 bases at V and 7 bases at J, with 16 bases between the two ends. Germline CDR1 and CDR2: MNHEY and SVGAGI.

The rearrangement uses TRBV18 and TRBJ1-1; tentative D call: TRBD1 (6 bases). Between the trimmed V and J ends, which lost 2 bases and 1 base, there was a span of 14 bases. The CDR3 extends over 16 amino acids. Germline V gives CDR1 KGHSH, CDR2 LQKENI. For the CDR3, the DNA is TGTGCCAGCTCACCAGGGTCGGGGGGCGGGAACACTGAAGCTTTCTTT. This encodes CASSPGSGGGNTEAFF.